This is a list of T cell receptor beta chains from one sample in a study of cytomegalovirus exposure and HLA in healthy donors. Clones were read by immunoSEQ multiplex PCR, and TCRdb kept only the in-frame ones, dropping some. The sample has over 80,000 clones; under 85% are singletons. Sequencing was carried out using PBMCs. Receptors originate from a woman in her 70s in good health and CMV-seropositive. Each CDR3 is given with its conserved first and last residue.

v_gene	j_gene	CDR3aa
TRBV28	TRBJ2-3	CASETSGNPSTDTQYF
TRBV7-9	TRBJ2-5	CASGLPGGAQETQYF
TRBV7-8	TRBJ1-5	CASSPKRVLFGQPQHF
TRBV11-2	TRBJ2-3	CASSSPGLAGGADTQYF
TRBV7-9	TRBJ2-3	CAQSLVEGTDTQYF
TRBV7-2	TRBJ1-5	CASSLGPGEQPQHF
TRBV7-2	TRBJ2-5	CASSLGQGLPLQETQYF
TRBV28	TRBJ2-2	CASSFWGQGTNTGELFF
TRBV2	TRBJ2-1	CASSTGTGGLAGGYEQFF
TRBV7-8	TRBJ1-6	CASSSERQFYNSPLHF
TRBV30	TRBJ2-7	CAWSKGLAGVYEQYF
TRBV11-3	TRBJ2-1	CASSRTTGHNEQFF
TRBV11-2	TRBJ1-1	CASSYTRNTEAFF
TRBV9	TRBJ1-1	CASSADRGAEAFF
TRBV10-3	TRBJ1-1	CATWTGGTEAFF
TRBV9	TRBJ2-4	CASSVEGGKFDIQYF
TRBV10-3	TRBJ2-2	CAIKKTGVNTNTGELFF
TRBV11-2	TRBJ2-5	CASSLGVGGGGETQYF
TRBV29-1	TRBJ2-7	CSVRIAWSSYEQYF
TRBV10-1	TRBJ2-1	CASSKTSGSSYNEQFF
TRBV18	TRBJ1-2	CASSPGEAPNYGYTF
TRBV11-1	TRBJ1-4	CASSLRGNEKLFF
TRBV4-1	TRBJ1-5	CASSPQGYSNQPQHF
TRBV29-1	TRBJ1-3	CSVETVVRNTIYF
TRBV27	TRBJ2-1	CASSLSGLAGGYYNEQFF
TRBV9	TRBJ2-7	CASSVGGTSQPFSIEQYF
TRBV10-3	TRBJ1-5	CAISDQGGNQPQHF
TRBV19	TRBJ1-4	CASSIGSRQVNEKLFF
TRBV7-9	TRBJ2-2	CASSPIAGTGELFF
TRBV6-5	TRBJ2-7	CASGGGAVDEQYF
TRBV25-1	TRBJ1-2	CASSEVQGGRGYTF
TRBV6-1	TRBJ2-7	CASSATGSGEQYF
TRBV12-5	TRBJ2-2	CASGRTGGTGELFF
TRBV9	TRBJ1-1	CASSVSTGTEAFF
TRBV20-1	TRBJ2-7	CSATSGRALYF
TRBV7-9	TRBJ1-5	CASSRFLGEGNQPQHF
TRBV7-9	TRBJ2-3	CASSFPSGVDRDTQYF
TRBV7-9	TRBJ2-7	CSSSFAGAYEQYF
TRBV7-8	TRBJ1-5	CASSYYRGNQPQHF
TRBV29-1	TRBJ2-1	CSVGQRLYNEQFF
TRBV6-5	TRBJ2-1	CASSLAGGPFNEQFF
TRBV5-8	TRBJ1-4	CASSTRGTKGTWAF
TRBV5-5	TRBJ2-7	CASSRPGQGIYEQYF
TRBV11-2	TRBJ1-2	CASSLDRGGYGYTF
TRBV2	TRBJ2-3	CASKSVSSTDTQYF
TRBV6-5	TRBJ1-5	CASSSRGGANQPQHF
TRBV27	TRBJ2-7	CATSPRAGGPYEQYF
TRBV5-4	TRBJ1-1	CAGQYRGRAEAFF
TRBV15	TRBJ2-1	CATSRDTSGYNEQFF
TRBV5-1	TRBJ2-2	CASRRSGTANTGELFF
TRBV28	TRBJ2-7	CASSLDTYEQYF
TRBV27	TRBJ2-7	CASSYTPLGGSSYEQYF